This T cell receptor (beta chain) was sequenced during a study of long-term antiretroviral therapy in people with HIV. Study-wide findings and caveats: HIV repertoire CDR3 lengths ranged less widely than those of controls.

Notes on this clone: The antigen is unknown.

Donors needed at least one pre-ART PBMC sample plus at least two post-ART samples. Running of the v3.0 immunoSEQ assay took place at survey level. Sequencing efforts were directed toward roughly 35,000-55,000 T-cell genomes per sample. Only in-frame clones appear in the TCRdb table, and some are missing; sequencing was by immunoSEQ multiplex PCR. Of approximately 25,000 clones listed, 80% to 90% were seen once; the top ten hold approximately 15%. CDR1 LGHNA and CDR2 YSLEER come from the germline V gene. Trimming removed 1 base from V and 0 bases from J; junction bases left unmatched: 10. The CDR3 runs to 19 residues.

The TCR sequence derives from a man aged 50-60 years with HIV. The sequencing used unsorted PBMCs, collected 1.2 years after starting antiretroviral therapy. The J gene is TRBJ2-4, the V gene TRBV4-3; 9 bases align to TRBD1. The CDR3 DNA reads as TGCGCCAGCAGCCAAGTCTTTGAGGGACAGGGTAGAGCCAAAAACATTCAGTACTTC. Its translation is CASSQVFEGQGRAKNIQYF.